A selection of T cell receptor beta chains follows, all from one sample in a study of early T cells in non-severe SARS-CoV-2 infection. Using its own MiXCR run on the 5' RACE reads, TCRdb lists one record per CDR3 protein. The sample shows some 28,000 distinct CDR3 sequences, 9.5% to 10% of them seen only once. The sample consisted of whole blood. These receptors all stem from an adult who was a healthcare worker with PCR-confirmed SARS-CoV-2 infection or an uninfected control (not recorded which). Each CDR3 is given with its conserved first and last residue. A D gene is named only where the DNA matches it firmly. Some rows mark clone size as missing; the rest say once, few, many or name a class of expanded clone.

clone size | J gene | V gene | D gene | CDR3 protein | CDR3 DNA
many | TRBJ2-1 | TRBV6-6 | NA | CASSPEASAANEQFF | TGTGCCAGCAGCCCCGAGGCTTCCGCCGCCAATGAGCAGTTCTTC
many | TRBJ2-5 | TRBV4-3 | NA | CASSQDAVDSGTQYF | TGCGCCAGCAGCCAAGATGCAGTGGACTCCGGGACCCAGTACTTC
few | TRBJ1-6 | TRBV7-3 | NA | CASSLQPVASPLHF | TGTGCCAGCAGCTTACAACCGGTAGCCTCACCCCTCCACTTT
many | TRBJ2-2 | TRBV6-2/TRBV6-3 | NA | CASSYSGRANTGELFF | TGTGCCAGCAGTTACTCGGGCAGGGCCAACACCGGGGAGCTGTTTTTT
many | TRBJ1-2 | TRBV20-1 | NA | CSARGASIDLYGYTF | TGCAGTGCTAGGGGAGCTTCAATAGATCTCTATGGCTACACCTTC
NA | TRBJ2-1 | TRBV9 | NA | CASSVGGASFDEQFF | TGTGCCAGCAGCGTAGGAGGGGCTAGTTTTGATGAGCAGTTCTTC
NA | TRBJ1-1 | TRBV3-1 | NA | CASSHSPVKNTEAFF | TGTGCCAGCAGCCACAGTCCAGTAAAGAACACTGAAGCTTTCTTT
many | TRBJ2-7 | TRBV6-2/TRBV6-3 | NA | CASRNPFPGSYEQYF | TGTGCCAGCAGAAACCCGTTTCCGGGATCCTACGAGCAGTACTTC
many | TRBJ2-5 | TRBV7-2 | TRBD2 | CASSLNWLAGSQETQYF | TGTGCCAGCAGCTTAAATTGGTTAGCGGGGAGTCAAGAGACCCAGTACTTC
many | TRBJ1-2 | TRBV7-2 | TRBD1 | CASSRPQGADYGYTF | TGTGCCAGCAGCCGGCCACAGGGGGCGGACTATGGCTACACCTTC
NA | TRBJ1-2 | TRBV5-1 | NA | CASSFEGRNYGYTF | TGCGCCAGCAGCTTCGAGGGGAGGAACTATGGCTACACCTTC
many | TRBJ2-5 | TRBV29-1 | TRBD2 | CSVVPTSSETQYF | TGCAGCGTTGTCCCGACTAGCTCCGAGACCCAGTACTTC
NA | TRBJ2-1 | TRBV2 | NA | CASSSTVSYNEQFF | TGTGCCAGCAGTTCTACCGTATCCTACAATGAGCAGTTCTTC
NA | TRBJ2-2 | TRBV7-9 | NA | CASSPGYGPELFF | TGTGCCAGCAGTCCGGGATATGGTCCGGAGCTGTTTTTT
many | TRBJ1-4 | TRBV5-6 | NA | CASSYKGETINEKLFF | TGTGCCAGCAGCTACAAAGGGGAGACAATCAATGAAAAACTGTTTTTT
many | TRBJ2-1 | TRBV10-3 | NA | CAISLAYEQFF | TGTGCCATCAGCCTAGCGTATGAGCAGTTCTTC
many | TRBJ1-3 | TRBV12-3/TRBV12-4 | TRBD1 | CASRKGGLGNTIYF | TGTGCCAGCAGGAAAGGGGGCCTTGGAAACACCATATATTTT
NA | TRBJ2-7 | TRBV20-1 | TRBD1 | CSATKTGGVYEQYF | TGCAGTGCTACCAAGACAGGGGGAGTCTACGAGCAGTACTTC
few | TRBJ1-2 | TRBV20-1 | NA | CSARSHDYGYTF | TGCAGTGCCCGATCACATGACTATGGCTACACCTTC
few | TRBJ2-7 | TRBV30 | NA | CAWQKRGGQKEQYF | TGTGCCTGGCAGAAACGAGGTGGACAGAAGGAGCAGTACTTC
NA | TRBJ2-2 | TRBV9 | TRBD1 | CASSATGGPTGELFF | TGTGCCAGCAGCGCCACAGGGGGCCCAACCGGGGAGCTGTTTTTT
many | TRBJ2-3 | TRBV7-2 | NA | CASSLVGTSTDTQYF | TGTGCCAGCAGCTTGGTGGGGACGAGCACAGATACGCAGTATTTT
many | TRBJ1-5 | TRBV27 | NA | CASSSPGGQPQHF | TGTGCCAGCAGTTCGCCGGGGGGTCAGCCCCAGCATTTT
NA | TRBJ1-4 | TRBV7-2 | TRBD1 | CASSPDRGTNEKLFF | TGTGCCAGCAGCCCGGACAGGGGAACTAATGAAAAACTGTTTTTT
many | TRBJ2-1 | TRBV4-3 | TRBD1 | CASSHQGVSYNEQFF | TGCGCCAGCAGCCACCAGGGGGTCTCCTACAATGAGCAGTTCTTC
many | TRBJ2-3 | TRBV2 | NA | CASGPEAADTQYF | TGTGCCAGCGGCCCCGAGGCCGCAGATACGCAGTATTTT
NA | TRBJ2-2 | TRBV2 | NA | CASSENTPGSGELFF | TGTGCCAGCAGCGAAAACACCCCTGGCTCCGGGGAGCTGTTTTTT
many | TRBJ2-3 | TRBV19 | NA | CASSISAGFQRTDTQYF | TGTGCCAGTAGTATATCGGCCGGGTTTCAAAGGACAGATACGCAGTATTTT
NA | TRBJ2-3 | TRBV5-5 | TRBD2 | CASSWGAGGDTQYF | TGTGCCAGCAGCTGGGGAGCGGGGGGAGATACGCAGTATTTT
NA | TRBJ2-3 | TRBV11-2 | TRBD2 | CASSRGLAGFTDTQYF | TGTGCCAGCAGCCGCGGACTAGCGGGGTTCACAGATACGCAGTATTTT
many | TRBJ2-7 | TRBV18 | NA | CASSPQDSYEQYF | TGTGCCAGCTCACCTCAAGACTCCTACGAGCAGTACTTC
NA | TRBJ2-7 | TRBV5-1 | NA | CASSKDVLRYEQYF | TGCGCCAGCTCGAAGGATGTCCTTCGGTACGAGCAGTACTTC
NA | TRBJ1-4 | TRBV6-6 | NA | CASSYGSGEGKLFF | TGTGCCAGCAGTTACGGCTCAGGGGAAGGAAAACTGTTTTTT
many | TRBJ2-3 | TRBV7-7 | TRBD2 | CASSPRGGRGNTDTQYF | TGTGCCAGCAGCCCCCGGGGGGGTAGGGGTAACACAGATACGCAGTATTTT
few | TRBJ1-6 | TRBV24-1 | NA | CATRPPRGQKNSPLHF | TGTGCCACCAGGCCCCCCCGCGGACAGAAAAATTCACCCCTCCACTTT
NA | TRBJ1-4 | TRBV6-6 | NA | CASSYADGAGDEKLFF | TGTGCCAGCAGTTACGCGGACGGGGCAGGCGACGAAAAACTGTTTTTT
many | TRBJ2-2 | TRBV4-3 | NA | CASSQGTTGELFF | TGCGCCAGCAGCCAAGGAACGACAGGGGAGCTGTTTTTT
NA | TRBJ2-6 | TRBV4-3 | NA | CASSQDPVGSGSGANVLTF | TGCGCCAGCAGCCAAGATCCGGTAGGTTCAGGATCTGGGGCCAACGTCCTGACTTTC
many | TRBJ1-6 | TRBV7-2 | NA | CASSLEGVGSPLHF | TGTGCCAGCAGCTTAGAAGGGGTTGGTTCACCCCTCCACTTT
many | TRBJ2-7 | TRBV20-1 | NA | CSARAGQSYEQYF | TGCAGTGCTAGAGCGGGACAATCCTACGAGCAGTACTTC
NA | TRBJ2-2 | TRBV7-2 | NA | CASSPRDTNTGELFF | TGTGCCAGCAGCCCTCGGGACACGAACACCGGGGAGCTGTTTTTT
few | TRBJ2-5 | TRBV20-1 | NA | CSARDLGYPETQYF | TGCAGTGCTAGAGATCTGGGCTACCCAGAGACCCAGTACTTC
many | TRBJ1-4 | TRBV5-4 | NA | CASSLYGDEGKLFF | TGTGCCAGCAGTCTTTACGGGGACGAGGGAAAACTGTTTTTT
many | TRBJ1-2 | TRBV6-5 | NA | CASSYSSETFYGYTF | TGTGCCAGCAGTTACTCGTCAGAGACCTTTTATGGCTACACCTTC
many | TRBJ1-5 | TRBV4-3 | NA | CASSPVPGSNQPQHF | TGCGCCAGCAGCCCCGTGCCGGGAAGCAATCAGCCCCAGCATTTT
many | TRBJ1-1 | TRBV29-1 | NA | CSVGRHRGTMNTEAFF | TGCAGCGTTGGTCGTCACCGGGGGACCATGAACACTGAAGCTTTCTTT
many | TRBJ2-7 | TRBV20-1 | NA | CSASGTQVGSEQYF | TGCAGTGCTAGCGGGACACAGGTGGGAAGCGAGCAGTACTTC
few | TRBJ2-1 | TRBV3-1 | NA | CASSPRDPYNEQFF | TGTGCCAGCAGCCCAAGGGACCCCTACAATGAGCAGTTCTTC
many | TRBJ2-5 | TRBV18 | NA | CASSPRTGQETQYF | TGTGCCAGCTCACCAAGGACGGGACAAGAGACCCAGTACTTC
few | TRBJ1-1 | TRBV5-1 | NA | CASSGRSNTEAFF | TGCGCCAGCAGCGGCAGGTCGAACACTGAAGCTTTCTTT
NA | TRBJ2-3 | TRBV6-5 | TRBD2 | CASRLAGGTDTQYF | TGTGCCAGCCGATTAGCGGGGGGGACAGATACGCAGTATTTT